This TCR beta chain was obtained from a study of cytomegalovirus exposure and HLA in healthy donors (dated 2017 in TCRdb). Notes on the research overall: An earlier analysis of approximately 640 of the donors reported about 250 Gb of sequence data and 117 million unique TCR beta sequences from about 200 million T cells. Roughly 320 gigabases of sequencing data and approximately 91 million unique TCR sequences made up an early release that covered approximately 700 HLA-typed donors. The genetic ancestry cluster associated with self-reported Caucasian donors included roughly four fifths of the roughly 400 genotyped donors. The study was designed to test whether signatures of past pathogen exposure could be identified by cataloging public T cell receptors. The T cell repertoires of 670 or so subjects were profiled by immunosequencing and related to cytomegalovirus serostatus. In addition to the first cohort of roughly 670 subjects, a separate validation cohort of around 110 different subjects was used. High-throughput TCR immunosequencing, statistical association of individual TCRs with disease status, and machine learning were combined to predict cytomegalovirus infection status. A later analysis re-examined previously published TCR beta repertoires from around 670 donors and added high-resolution HLA genotyping to investigate patterns of TCR occurrence. Rather than drawing on any new phenotypic data, the later analysis identified candidate immune exposures from TCR beta sequences and the way those sequences occurred across donors. An earlier analysis of roughly 600 of the donors used high-throughput TCR beta sequencing to judge whether each TCR beta V gene segment behaved as functional or pseudogenic. Donor age, sex, ethnicity and CMV serostatus were compiled together with the repertoire data. A later genetic analysis used genome-wide SNP genotypes for about 65% of the 666 donors, treating that subset as a discovery cohort. Every discovery cohort repertoire had been produced on one sequencing platform. HLA typing included class I and class II loci at four-digit resolution. Typing coverage differed by locus: A, B, C, DRB1 and DQB1 were typed in about 629-640 donors, DQA1 in about 500, DPA1 in 600 to 610, and DPB1 in approximately 450. Because of strong linkage in the cohort, roughly five DR-DQ haplotypes were treated as single units for association and clustering. Among approximately 370 genotyped donors of the cohort, an average of around 240,000 unique TCR beta nucleotide sequences was sequenced per donor, of which 15% to 20% were non-productive.

This clone was counted a few times. What antigen it recognizes has not been identified. Base qualities were left out, and no much larger clone turns up one base away. What the authors observed across the whole study: The study listed 150 to 200 TCR beta chains as associated with cytomegalovirus. Most TCR sequences were seen in very few donors, while some public TCRs were found in many individuals. Because HLA typing was missing for some donors at each locus, association tests included only the typed subset. Linkage disequilibrium might explain the correlated functional status among segregating V segments, but an unknown experimental factor could not be ruled out. Broadly in line with IMGT annotations, most TCR beta V segments showed up in productive rearrangements about 87% or about 30% of the time in an earlier analysis of around 600 of the donors. Several of the top co-occurrence clusters appeared to be linked to parvovirus B19, influenza, CMV and Epstein-Barr virus, according to a later analysis. Assigning TCR associations to individual alleles was difficult when HLA alleles, especially DR and DQ, strongly co-occurred. A cluster of highly shared sequence variants was judged likely to be a technical artifact of the sequencing pipeline. A later genetic analysis reported fewer N-insertions in productive TCRs among donors in an Asian-associated ancestry cluster than the roughly 620-donor mean. A further reported finding was that TCR beta sequences accurately predicted the HLA-A and HLA-B alleles for most subjects in the first cohort. An association between a missense DCLRE1C variant and V-gene and J-gene trimming of TCR beta chains was found in a later genetic analysis and replicated in an independent cohort. The classifier was reported to diagnose cytomegalovirus status with high specificity and sensitivity in both the original and validation cohorts. Sequencing depth was assumed to be roughly uniform across donors in the presence/absence analyses, though that assumption may not hold. Some IMGT-functional V segments, including TRBV6-2 and TRBV6-3, could not be told apart with the 87-base-pair reads, so those segments were excluded. In this cohort, only TCR beta chains were sequenced, and detectable features were limited by the absence of alpha or paired-chain data. According to the authors, the approach could potentially be generalized to other disease states and immunological phenotypes. Most CMV-associated TCR beta chains appeared to be HLA-restricted in a later analysis, and the HLA associations seemed to be driven largely by CMV exposure. At a false discovery rate of 0.05, a later analysis linked roughly 17,000 TCR beta sequences to specific HLA alleles. In vitro tests confirmed that a few of the cytomegalovirus-associated TCR beta chains recognize cytomegalovirus antigens. Because counts were too low, roughly 18 rarely observed V segments, including chromosome 9 orphons, were left out of the earlier analysis of roughly 600 of the donors. In a later analysis, TCR association rates were found to vary across HLA loci, with the most associated TCRs seen for DRB1 alleles and the fewest for HLA-C alleles. For the cohort, immune exposure information was limited to CMV serostatus. A later analysis found that HLA-associated TCR beta chains were more clonally expanded and had lower generation probabilities than equally common non-associated chains.

The cohort comprised fewer than 700 healthy bone marrow donors. At the time of sampling, every cohort member was nominally healthy, though immune exposures that went unrecorded were likely present. The donor tested CMV seronegative, placing the donor among the roughly 340 seronegative members of the cohort. A peripheral blood sample was collected from each donor, and TCR beta sequencing was performed on peripheral blood mononuclear cells. Genomic DNA extraction from the blood cell samples was performed with the Qiagen DNeasy Blood Extraction Kit. The method was the immunoSEQ multiplex PCR assay. A mixture of 60 forward primers for TCR Vbeta segments and 13 reverse primers for TCR Jbeta segments was used in the multiplex PCR. The CDR3 region of rearranged TCR beta genes was amplified from genomic DNA with a multiplex PCR assay. Amplified TCR beta libraries were sequenced as 87-base-pair reads on the Illumina HiSeq System. The source study handled its data this way. Across the 500 to 750 repertoires, a later analysis counted approximately 83 million unique TCR beta chains, approximately 10 million of which were shared by at least two donors. A nearest-neighbor algorithm error-corrected the raw reads and collapsed the reads into unique sequences, merging closely related sequences to remove PCR and sequencing errors. Alignment of CDR3 sequences to IMGT reference sequences was used to assign V, D and J gene segments. For a sequence to be retained, a match of at least six nucleotides to both a V gene segment and a J gene segment was required. A rearrangement was called productive if the CDR3 had no stop codons and remained in frame with V and J, and every other rearrangement was called non-productive. Following IMGT convention, CDR3 was defined as the stretch from the second conserved V-encoded cysteine to the conserved J-encoded phenylalanine. The earlier analysis of about 570 of the donors excluded any sequence lacking an unambiguous match to a single V gene segment. An earlier analysis of some 610 of the donors called V segments functional above 56.7% productive rearrangements and segregating when the between-donor standard deviation exceeded 5%. A statistical classification framework was built to diagnose cytomegalovirus status from the catalog of TCR beta chain sequences. In a later analysis, TCR nucleotide sequences were compared against IMGT/GENE-DB human TR gene sequences so that V and J genes could be assigned. Using the TCRdist pipeline, a later analysis assigned CDR3 sequences along with most-parsimonious VDJ recombination scenarios. In a later analysis, every TCR beta chain was defined by the combination of its CDR3 amino acid sequence and its V-gene family, and reads without a unique V-gene family were dropped. As a way to deal with suspected cross-contamination and a sequencing artifact, a later analysis dropped nearly 600 nucleotide sequences that were highly shared and had low generation probability. In a later analysis, a clonal expansion index was calculated for each public chain from normalized within-repertoire ranks of inferred template counts. In a later analysis, generation probabilities were computed using a VDJ recombination model fitted to out-of-frame rearrangements, and the results were checked against IGoR. A later analysis scored TCR-TCR, TCR-HLA and TCR-CMV co-occurrence with hypergeometric tests, applying a repertoire-size bias correction to TCR pairs. A later analysis estimated false discovery rates by permuting HLA or CMV assignments 20 times. In a later analysis, co-occurring TCRs were grouped with DBSCAN, and TCRdist sequence similarity was added when clustering was performed within HLA-allele-positive subsets. Repertoires with fewer than 30,000 or more than 120,000 public chains, plus five repertoires with anomalous nucleotide sharing, were excluded from co-occurrence clustering. The source is immuneACCESS, and TCRdb retained only in-frame sequences with V and J called. Part of the clones is not carried over; for the studies checked, unresolved V genes explain less than half of this, and the remainder is unexplained. The V and J calls and clone size are taken from that table; D and trimming were inferred from the DNA. This sample comprises around 230,000 clones, nearly 80% of them detected only once. The ten largest account for about 1.7% of the sample.

The CDR3, from cysteine to phenylalanine, totals 15 residues. CDR3 DNA only is kept here, 45 bases in frame from base 1. Deletion took 5 bases off V and 1 base off J, with a span of 13 bases between the germline ends. Per the germline V gene, SGDLS is the CDR1 and YYNGEE is the CDR2. The sequence came from a male donor in good health and CMV-seronegative. In this chain, TRBV9 is recombined with TRBJ2-1, with a weak D call of TRBD2 (6 bases match). The sequenced material came from PBMCs. The CDR3 region reads CASSPLAVSYNEQFF. The DNA reads TGTGCCAGCAGTCCCTTAGCGGTATCCTACAATGAGCAGTTCTTC.